The sequence of this T cell receptor beta chain was determined in a study of shared clonotypes between healthy human individuals. Study-wide points: Non-shared clonotypes showed lower generation probabilities than clonotypes common to all four donors. With few donors, the genetic and exposure-history diversity represented was limited.

Generated by immunoSEQ multiplex PCR, the TCRdb table keeps only in-frame clones and is missing some. The table has some 1.4 million clones, around 97% seen once; the top ten hold over 1%. The table lists this clone with a count of one. Antigen: not known. This TCR derives from a young man in good health. The sequenced material came from naive CD4+ T cells sorted from blood. Subset given: CD45RA+ positively selected.

The CDR3 protein is CASSRDEGETF. The CDR3 DNA sequence: TGCGCCAGCAGCCGTGACGAAGGGGAAACCTTC. The J gene is TRBJ1-2, the V gene TRBV4-1, with TRBD1 as a possible D gene (5 bases). Germline lookup yields CDR1 MGHRA and CDR2 YSYEKL. The ends were cut back, 4 bases at V and 14 bases at J, with 14 bases in the middle. The CDR3 consists of 11 residues.